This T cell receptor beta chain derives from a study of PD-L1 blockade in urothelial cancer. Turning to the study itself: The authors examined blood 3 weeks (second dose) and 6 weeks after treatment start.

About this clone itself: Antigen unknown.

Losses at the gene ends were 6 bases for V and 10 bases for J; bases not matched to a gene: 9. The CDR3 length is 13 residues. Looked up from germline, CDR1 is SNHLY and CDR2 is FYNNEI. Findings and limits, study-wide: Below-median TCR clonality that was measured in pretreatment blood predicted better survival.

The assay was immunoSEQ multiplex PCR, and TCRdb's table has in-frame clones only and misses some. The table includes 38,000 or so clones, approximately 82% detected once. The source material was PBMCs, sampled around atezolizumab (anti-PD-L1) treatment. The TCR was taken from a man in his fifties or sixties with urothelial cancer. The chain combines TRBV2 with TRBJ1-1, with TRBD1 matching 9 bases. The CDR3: CASRGQGPVVAFF. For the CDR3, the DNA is TGTGCCAGCAGGGGACAGGGCCCTGTAGTAGCTTTCTTT.